This record covers a single TCR beta chain. The data belong to a study of T cells expressing NK-cell markers. cDNA encoding TCR beta was synthesized via 5'RACE template switching incorporating UMIs. TCRdb re-analyzed the 5' RACE reads; it lists each CDR3 protein once, without DNA. The listing records 200,000 to 300,000 distinct CDR3 sequences. The CDR3 totals 12 residues. Looked up from germline, CDR1 is SGHRS and CDR2 is YFSETQ. The sample taken for sequencing was blood T cells: a sorted CD56 or NKG2C T cell subset, CD4+ or CD8+ T cells, or bulk PBMC T cells (not recorded which). The V gene is TRBV5-1, the J gene TRBJ1-1. The receptor comes from a woman aged 18-70 years in good health. This CDR3 reads CASSSMKSEAFF.